This paragraph reports one TCR beta chain. Each CDR3 protein is one row after TCRdb ran MiXCR on the RT-PCR reads. In the table there are fewer than 250,000 distinct CDR3 sequences, about 14% of which are singletons. The CDR3 has 15 amino acids. Germline V gene lookup returns CDR1 SGHRS and CDR2 YFSETQ. Between the trimmed V and J ends, which lost 2 bases and 5 bases, there was a span of 16 bases. The sample is drawn from a study of patients and donors after allogeneic stem cell transplantation. The rearrangement links TRBV5-1 to TRBJ2-5, with D perhaps TRBD2 (6 bases). Sequencing was carried out using blood, either unsorted or a sorted T cell fraction (not recorded which). The clonotype comes from a human donor who was either an allogeneic HSCT recipient or a stem cell or donor lymphocyte infusion donor (not recorded which). It is not recorded whose cells these are; they may come from a transplant donor. Here the CDR3 reads CASSLQTTGGETQYF. For the CDR3, the DNA is TGCGCCAGCAGCTTACAAACGACTGGGGGGGAGACCCAGTACTTC.